One and the same sample provided the 21 T cell receptor beta chains below, sequenced in a study of cytomegalovirus exposure and HLA in healthy donors. It was with 60 Vbeta and 13 Jbeta primers that the PCR ran. Repertoires were generated with immunoSEQ multiplex PCR, while TCRdb's copy carries only in-frame clones and drops some. The data hold around 150,000 clones, with about 77% observed a single time. The sequenced material came from PBMCs. The source of these receptors is a woman between 35 and 50 years old in good health and CMV-seronegative.

In its sample, this clone was seen a few times. The rearrangement links TRBV29-1 to TRBJ1-1, with 7 bases fitting TRBD1. The trim removed 6 bases at V and 7 bases at J, leaving 5 bases unmatched. The CDR3 covers 11 residues. Germline V lookup: CDR1 SQVTM, CDR2 ANQGSEA. The CDR3 bases are TGCAGCGTGGACAGGTCCCATGAAGCTTTCTTT. Translated, it gives CSVDRSHEAFF.

The CDR3 coding sequence is TGTGCCAGCAGTTACTCGCTACAGGGAGCTCACACTGAAGCTTTCTTT. Translation: CASSYSLQGAHTEAFF. The chain has TRBV6-6 and TRBJ1-1, with D possibly TRBD1 on 6 matching bases. The CDR3 totals 16 residues. Trimming cost V 0 bases and J 3 bases, with 14 bases left between them. From germline, CDR1 is MNHNY and CDR2 SVGAGI (reference sequence).

In DNA, the CDR3 is TGTGCCAGCCAGGGGGCGCTGGGTGAAAAACTGTTTTTT. Translation gives CASQGALGEKLFF. The rearrangement joins TRBV7-9 to TRBJ1-4, with 8 bases that match TRBD1. Per germline, CDR1 SEHNR and CDR2 FQNEAQ (reference sequence). V was pared by 8 bases and J by 7 bases, with 6 bases of the junction left unmatched. The CDR3 runs 13 residues. Filled out from reference TRBV7-9 and TRBJ1-4, the complete variable domain reads DTGVSQNPRHKITKRGQNVTFRCDPISEHNRLYWYRQTLGQGPEFLTYFQNEAQLEKSRLLSDRFSAERPKGSFSTLEIQRTEQGDSAMYLCASQGALGEKLFFGSGTQLSVL.

This chain joins TRBV9 and TRBJ1-5; D unclear. The CDR3 has 15 amino acids. Trimming took 5 bases from V and 4 from J, leaving 16 bases between them. The germline V gene has CDR1 SGDLS and CDR2 YYNGEE. CDR3 residues: CASRAVCHSNQPQHF. In DNA, the CDR3 is TGTGCCAGCAGGGCGGTTTGTCATTCTAATCAGCCCCAGCATTTT.

The chain joins TRBV6-5 to TRBJ1-3, with TRBD1 matching over 9 bases. This CDR3 is 14 amino acids long. J lost 4 bases, V lost 6 bases, and 4 bases had no gene match. CDR1 and CDR2 (germline): MNHEY, SVGAGI. DNA for the CDR3: TGTGCCAGCAGGACAGGGACAGGGGGAAACACCATATATTTT. This gives the protein CASRTGTGGNTIYF.

The rearrangement uses TRBV18 and TRBJ1-5, with TRBD1 identical over 8 bases. Germline lookup yields CDR1 KGHSH and CDR2 LQKENI. The CDR3 is 15 residues long. J lost 3 bases, V lost 4 bases, and 5 bases had no gene match. The CDR3 DNA reads TGTGCCAGCTCACAAACAGGGGGAATCAATCAGCCCCAGCATTTT. Its protein product is CASSQTGGINQPQHF.

V and J are TRBV4-3 and TRBJ1-2, with 8 bases that match TRBD1. V gave up 0 bases and J gave up 5 bases; unmatched junction bases: 5. The CDR3 runs to 15 residues. The germline V gene has CDR1 LGHNA and CDR2 YSLEER. The CDR3 bases are TGCGCCAGCAGCCAAGACCTGGACAGGGCTTATGGCTACACCTTC. Translation: CASSQDLDRAYGYTF.

This clone was found once. The rearrangement links TRBV30 to TRBJ1-3, with TRBD1 as a possible D gene (5 bases). Germline V gene lookup returns CDR1 GTSNPN and CDR2 SVGIG (reference sequence). This CDR3 contains 14 residues. V lost 2 bases, J lost 4 bases, and 12 bases lay in between. The CDR3 DNA follows: TGTGCCTGGAGTCCAGGGATGCTGGGAAACACCATATATTTT. Translating it yields CAWSPGMLGNTIYF.

DNA of the CDR3: TGTGCTAGTGGTTCATCGTACAGGGGAACTAATGAAAAACTGTTTTTT. As protein: CASGSSYRGTNEKLFF. The chain recombines TRBV12-5 with TRBJ1-4, with 7 bases that match TRBD1. The CDR3 spans 16 residues. V shed 4 bases and J 1 base; nucleotides not matched to a gene: 6. Germline V gene sequence: CDR1 LGHNT, CDR2 FRNRAP.

This chain connects TRBV6-1 to TRBJ1-5; 7 bases fit TRBD1. The V segment lost 2 bases and the J segment 3 bases; nucleotides outside the gene matches: 4. CDR3 size: 15 residues. Germline assignment: CDR1 MNHNS and CDR2 SASEGT. The CDR3 DNA follows: TGTGCCAGCAGTGAATTCGACAGGGCCAATCAGCCCCAGCATTTT. This gives the protein CASSEFDRANQPQHF.

The chain joins TRBV4-1 to TRBJ1-2; D is possibly TRBD1 (6 bases). V shed 2 bases and J shed 8 bases, with 15 bases lying between them. The CDR3 consists of 14 residues. In germline, CDR1 is MGHRA, CDR2 YSYEKL. This CDR3 reads CASSQLSEDRGYTF. The CDR3 nucleotides are TGCGCCAGCAGCCAACTCTCCGAGGACAGAGGCTACACCTTC.

J is TRBJ2-1 and V is TRBV27; TRBD1 matches 7 bases. The CDR3 totals 16 residues. After removal of 0 bases from V and 1 base from J, the junction contained 3 bases not matched to a gene. Germline V lookup: CDR1 MNHEY, CDR2 SMNVEV (reference sequence). CDR3 in amino acids: CASSLSLTGSYNEQFF. Here the CDR3 DNA reads TGTGCCAGCAGTTTATCCTTGACAGGGTCCTACAATGAGCAGTTCTTC.

The gene calls are TRBV13 and TRBJ1-5; 7 bases map to TRBD1. V lost 3 bases and J lost 1; bases outside the gene matches: 3. CDR3 size: 15 residues. Germline assignment: CDR1 PRHDT and CDR2 FYEKMQ (reference sequence). The CDR3, as DNA: TGTGCCAGCAGCTTCCAGGGGGGCAGCAATCAGCCCCAGCATTTT. It codes for CASSFQGGSNQPQHF.

This clone was recorded only once. The rearrangement links TRBV7-9 to TRBJ2-7; TRBD2 might be the D (5 bases). V lost 1 base to trimming and J lost 7 bases, with 11 bases between them. The CDR3 has 13 amino acids. Germline V gene data show CDR1 as SEHNR and CDR2 as FQNEAQ (reference sequence). The CDR3 DNA reads TGTGCCAGCAGCTTAGGGACTTGGGGTGAGCAGTACTTC. Its protein product is CASSLGTWGEQYF.

As regards this clone: One end of the junction varies from germline; a read error may be responsible. The chain combines TRBV7-2 with TRBJ2-3; 11 bases match TRBD2. In germline, CDR1 is SGHTA, CDR2 FQGNSA. This CDR3 has 17 residues. The CDR3 nucleotides read TGTGCCAGCAGGTTAGGGGGTAGCGGGGGGGCCACAGATACGCAGTATTTT. Protein product: CASRLGGSGGATDTQYF.

The chain uses TRBV13 and TRBJ2-6; D is undetermined. Trimming pared 3 bases from V and 0 bases from J, leaving 12 bases between. Germline assignment: CDR1 PRHDT and CDR2 FYEKMQ (reference sequence). The length of the CDR3 is 17 residues. CDR3 protein: CASSFRNGFSGANVLTF. The CDR3 nucleotides are TGTGCCAGCAGCTTTCGAAACGGGTTCTCTGGGGCCAACGTCCTGACTTTC.

This chain connects TRBV7-2 to TRBJ2-7, with TRBD2 matching 8 bases. V gave up 6 bases and J gave up 2 bases; unmatched junction bases: 9. Germline V lookup: CDR1 SGHTA, CDR2 FQGNSA. The CDR3 contains 15 residues. CDR3 nucleotides: TGTGCCAGCAGTTCGAATGGCGGGGGGCCCTACGAGCAGTACTTC. Protein sequence: CASSSNGGGPYEQYF.

CDR3 nucleotide sequence: TGCGCCAGCAGCCAGGACAGGGGAACGACCGGGGAGCTGTTTTTT. This codes for CASSQDRGTTGELFF. J is TRBJ2-2 and V is TRBV4-1, with 9 bases fitting TRBD1. The V gene end was trimmed by 3 bases and the J gene end by 5 bases; junction bases not matched to a gene: 4. The CDR3 sequence is 15 residues long. Germline loops: CDR1 MGHRA, CDR2 YSYEKL.

CDR3 sequence reads: CASSLQTGYSYSNQPQHF. The CDR3 DNA follows: TGTGCCAGCAGTTTACAGACAGGGTATAGTTACAGCAATCAGCCCCAGCATTTT. V and J are TRBV27 and TRBJ1-5, with TRBD1 matching 7 bases. Unmatched junction bases numbered 11, after V lost 2 bases and J lost 1 base. There are 18 residues in the CDR3. Germline V gene sequence: CDR1 MNHEY, CDR2 SMNVEV (reference sequence).

The chain carries TRBV6-1 and TRBJ2-5; possible D gene TRBD1, 5 bases. Germline lookup yields CDR1 MNHNS and CDR2 SASEGT. CDR3 length: 14 residues. V dropped 3 bases and J dropped 5 bases, with 13 bases sitting between them. The CDR3 is CASSEGRAWETQYF. DNA for the CDR3: TGTGCCAGCAGTGAGGGCAGGGCGTGGGAGACCCAGTACTTC.

The J gene is TRBJ1-3, the V gene TRBV2, with 7 nucleotides matching TRBD1. Germline V lookup: CDR1 SNHLY, CDR2 FYNNEI. V lost 6 bases, J lost 0 bases, and 17 bases stayed unmatched. The CDR3 is 19 residues long. CDR3 coding DNA: TGTGCCAGCAGCAGCCGCGTAGTACAGGGGCCGAGCTCTGGAAACACCATATATTTT. Translation gives CASSSRVVQGPSSGNTIYF.